The T cell receptor (beta chain) under discussion was sequenced for a study of CD8+ T cells in alopecia areata listed by TCRdb under 2018. General notes on the study: Treated patients were enrolled in an open-label pilot trial of oral tofacitinib at 5 to 10 mg twice daily for moderate-to-severe alopecia areata. RNA was extracted with the PAXgene miRNA kit for fixed scalp, the miRNeasy kit for PBMCs, and the RNeasy kit for mouse skin. The SALT score, which quantifies the percentage of affected scalp surface area, was used to measure disease severity in treated patients. immunoSEQ multiplex PCR using 35 Vbeta forward primers and 13 Jbeta reverse primers was used to amplify TCRbeta CDR3 regions. Patients received tofacitinib for 6 to 18 months and were then followed off drug for 6 months to check for delayed response and recurrence. Clonality in the scalp was compared among normal scalp (n=4), patchy alopecia areata scalp (n=8), and alopecia totalis/universalis scalp (n=8). In humans, TCRbeta sequencing was performed on scalp tissue and on sorted CD4+ and CD8+ peripheral blood T cells from healthy controls and from patients with patchy or totalis/universalis alopecia areata. The study used high-throughput TCRbeta sequencing to examine T cell clonal expansion in alopecia areata, in both the C3H/HeJ mouse model and human patients. Biopsies were taken from tofacitinib-treated patients at baseline and again at 4 and 24 weeks into treatment, and several of those patients also had a later scalp biopsy. Here is what the overall study found, with its caveats: Tofacitinib significantly lowered scalp clonality and the number of expanded CD8+ clones among the top 100 scalp clones. Compared with mice, TCR sequences shared between patients were less clear, possibly partly because of HLA diversity across the patient population. Unlike mouse skin, where gammadelta T cells dominate, normal human skin contains resident alphabeta T cells that get sequenced too, which complicates analysis of the scalp TCR repertoire. Lesional scalp, especially in alopecia totalis/universalis, showed higher clonality and more expanded CD8+ clones than normal scalp, suggesting antigenic drive. Many expanded lesional clones were found to persist in scalp and blood during tofacitinib treatment, and relapse after treatment cessation may be partly explained by this persistence. Because the treated cohort was small and included a single nonresponder, larger studies are needed to assess links between baseline CD8+ expansion and response.

This clone was observed a handful of times. It lacks a known antigen. No clone much larger than this one lies a single base away; base qualities are absent. The sample's time point label, in plain terms: about 5 months on oral tofacitinib. According to the study, the label for this sample's treatment or condition signals: oral pan-JAK inhibitor, 5-10 mg twice daily. Peripheral blood and lesional scalp punch biopsies were obtained from patients with alopecia areata. PBMCs were isolated by density centrifugation and stained for CD3, CD4 and CD8, after which CD4+ and CD8+ T cells were sorted on a FACSAria. CDR1 and CDR2, looked up from the germline V gene, are MGHRA and YSYEKL. CDR3 length: 15 amino acids, cysteine to phenylalanine. CDR3 DNA only is kept here, 45 bases in frame from base 1. V lost 0 bases and J lost 9 bases; the stretch between them is 14 bases long. The library was obtained by the immunoSEQ multiplex PCR assay. To provide template for TCR sequencing, every sample had RNA extracted and reverse transcribed into cDNA. First-strand cDNA was synthesized with SuperScript III using a 2:1 mix of oligo-dT and random hexamers. A synthetic immune receptor repertoire was used to measure amplification bias, and any remaining bias was corrected computationally. As for the authors' bioinformatics: After raw reads were preprocessed to remove errors, the CDR3 was defined following IMGT conventions as running from the conserved cysteine to phenylalanine. Clonality was computed as 1 minus the Shannon entropy, with the entropy normalized by log2 of the number of productive unique TCRs. Whether scalp clones were CD4 or CD8 was inferred by matching scalp TCRbeta sequences against CD4 and CD8 repertoires sorted from blood. TCRdb provides this immuneACCESS table in a form limited to in-frame rearrangements. Some clones are lacking; in checked studies, under half of them reflect an unresolved V gene, and why the rest are absent is not known. The D gene and trimming were derived from the DNA, and the V and J assignments and clone size from that table. Counted in this sample were over 80,000 clones; 44% of them appeared once. The ten largest clonotypes hold around 19% of the sample.

The chain is assembled from TRBV4-1 and TRBJ2-2; TRBD2 is a possible D gene, resting on 6 matching bases. Sequenced material: CD8+ T cells sorted from blood, taken at week 24, from a patient treated with tofacitinib. This receptor was identified in a human donor with alopecia areata. The sequenced DNA is TGCGCCAGCAGCCAAGACCCCGGGAGTGCCCGGGAGCTGTTTTTT. This is translated as CASSQDPGSARELFF.